This TCR beta chain was recorded in a study of identical twins. Whole-study results and caveats: Partial confounding of zero-insertion analyses by invariant MAIT and iNKT cells was possible.

In this sample, this clonotype turned up once. Antigen unknown. TCRdb independently ran MiXCR on the 5' RACE reads; one entry per CDR3 protein. The sample shows 1.5 million to 2 million distinct CDR3 sequences, around a third of them seen only once. The CDR3 covers 14 residues. In germline, CDR1 is SQVTM, CDR2 ANQGSEA. The sequence derives from a newborn girl in good health. The sample taken for sequencing was cord blood. The chain uses TRBV29-1 and TRBJ2-7; maybe TRBD1 (5 bases). The better agreement between TRBJ2-5 and the DNA end casts doubt on the J call. In nucleotides, the CDR3 is TGCAGCGTGGCTTTCGCGCAGGGTGCCGAGACCCAGTACTTC. Translation gives CSVAFAQGAETQYF.